This TCR beta chain originates from a study of cytomegalovirus exposure and HLA in healthy donors. As concerns this clone: Its antigen is not identified.

With 60 Vbeta and 13 Jbeta primers, the PCR was carried out. The method was immunoSEQ multiplex PCR; TCRdb's version includes in-frame clones alone and lacks a portion of them. The table includes approximately 91,000 clones, 55% to 80% detected once. General observations from the study: The study put 150 to 200 TCR beta chains on its list as cytomegalovirus-associated.

V gave up 5 bases and J gave up 2 bases, with 9 bases separating them. The CDR3 covers 13 residues. CDR1 SGHTA and CDR2 FQGNSA come from the germline V gene. The TCR originated in a female donor in good health and CMV-seronegative. The J gene is TRBJ1-2, the V gene TRBV7-2; TRBD1 is a possible D gene (5 bases). Sequenced: PBMCs. The CDR3 DNA reads as TGTGCCAGCAGCCTCCAGGGAAACTATGGCTACACCTTC. Translation: CASSLQGNYGYTF. Drawing the rest from reference TRBV7-2 and TRBJ1-2, the complete variable domain is GAGVSQSPSNKVTEKGKDVELRCDPISGHTALYWYRQSLGQGLEFLIYFQGNSAPDKSGLPSDRFSAERTGGSVSTLTIQRTQQEDSAVYLCASSLQGNYGYTFGSGTRLTVV.